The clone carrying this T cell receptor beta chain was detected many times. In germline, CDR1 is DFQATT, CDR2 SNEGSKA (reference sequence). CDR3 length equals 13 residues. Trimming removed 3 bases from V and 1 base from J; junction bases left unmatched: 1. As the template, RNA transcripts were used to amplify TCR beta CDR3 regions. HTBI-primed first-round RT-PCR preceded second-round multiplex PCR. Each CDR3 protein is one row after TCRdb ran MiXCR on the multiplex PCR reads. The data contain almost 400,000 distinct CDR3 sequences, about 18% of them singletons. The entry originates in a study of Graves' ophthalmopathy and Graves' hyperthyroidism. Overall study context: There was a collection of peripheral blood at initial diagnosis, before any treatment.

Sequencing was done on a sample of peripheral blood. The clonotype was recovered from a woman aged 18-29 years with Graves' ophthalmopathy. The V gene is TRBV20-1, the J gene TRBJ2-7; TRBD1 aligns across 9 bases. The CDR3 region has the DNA TGCAGTGCTAGTGGACAGGGGTCCTACGAGCAGTACTTC. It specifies CSASGQGSYEQYF.